Listed below are T cell receptor beta chains from one sample, sequenced in a study of T cell responses to AZD1222 COVID-19 vaccine. Method: immunoSEQ multiplex PCR; TCRdb's copy keeps in-frame clones and lacks some. This table holds about 100,000 clones, around 89% found once. Sequences were derived from peripheral blood, sampled on day 0 of AZD1222 vaccination. These receptors were obtained from an adult in good health. Both conserved end residues are part of each CDR3. Fields, in order: J gene, clone size, V gene, D gene, CDR3 DNA, CDR3 protein. A D gene is named only where the DNA matches it firmly. Clone size is shown for a subset of rows, as once, few, many or a class of expanded clone.

j_gene: TRBJ2-3; abundance: NA; v_gene: TRBV5-6; d_gene: TRBD1; CDR3nt: TGTGCCAGCAGACGCCGGGGTCCAGGGGGAGATACGCAGTATTTT; CDR3aa: CASRRRGPGGDTQYF
j_gene: TRBJ1-1; abundance: NA; v_gene: TRBV3-1/TRBV3-2; d_gene: NA; CDR3nt: TGTGCCAGCAGACAGGCGAGACTCACTGAAGCTTTCTTT; CDR3aa: CASRQARLTEAFF
j_gene: TRBJ2-5; abundance: NA; v_gene: TRBV9; d_gene: NA; CDR3nt: TGTGCCAGCAGCCCGGGGCATAAAGAGACCCAGTACTTC; CDR3aa: CASSPGHKETQYF
j_gene: TRBJ1-1; abundance: NA; v_gene: TRBV2; d_gene: NA; CDR3nt: TGTGCCAGCATCCCAAGGACAAATATGAACACTGAAGCTTTCTTT; CDR3aa: CASIPRTNMNTEAFF
j_gene: TRBJ1-1; abundance: NA; v_gene: TRBV7-9; d_gene: NA; CDR3nt: TGTGCCAGCAGCTTAGTGATGCCACTCATGAACACTGAAGCTTTCTTT; CDR3aa: CASSLVMPLMNTEAFF
j_gene: TRBJ1-1; abundance: NA; v_gene: TRBV13; d_gene: NA; CDR3nt: TGTGCCAGCAGCTCCCGACAGGAAGCTTTCTTT; CDR3aa: CASSSRQEAFF
j_gene: TRBJ1-4; abundance: NA; v_gene: TRBV2; d_gene: TRBD1; CDR3nt: TGTGCCAGCACCATAGGGGGACAGCCGAATGAAAAACTGTTTTTT; CDR3aa: CASTIGGQPNEKLFF
j_gene: TRBJ2-5; abundance: NA; v_gene: TRBV7-3; d_gene: NA; CDR3nt: TGTGCCAGCAGGGAGATCGGTGGGACCGAAGAGACCCAGTACTTC; CDR3aa: CASREIGGTEETQYF
j_gene: TRBJ2-3; abundance: once; v_gene: TRBV7-8; d_gene: TRBD2; CDR3nt: TGTGCCAGCAGCCCCGCCGGGACTAGTAGGCCCGATACGCAGTATTTT; CDR3aa: CASSPAGTSRPDTQYF
j_gene: TRBJ1-5; abundance: NA; v_gene: TRBV28; d_gene: NA; CDR3nt: TGTGCCAGCAGTTTAATTCAGGGTAGCAATCAGCCCCAGCATTTT; CDR3aa: CASSLIQGSNQPQHF
j_gene: TRBJ2-1; abundance: once; v_gene: TRBV7-2; d_gene: NA; CDR3nt: TGTGCCAGCAGCGGTAGTTTCGGTGGGGAATACAATGAGCAGTTCTTC; CDR3aa: CASSGSFGGEYNEQFF
j_gene: TRBJ1-2; abundance: NA; v_gene: TRBV5-1; d_gene: NA; CDR3nt: TGCGCCAGCAGCTTGGGACAGGTCTATGGCTACACCTTC; CDR3aa: CASSLGQVYGYTF
j_gene: TRBJ1-5; abundance: NA; v_gene: TRBV6-1; d_gene: TRBD1; CDR3nt: TGTGCCAGCAGTGCAGACAGGACAGGGTTCTATAGCAATCAGCCCCAGCATTTT; CDR3aa: CASSADRTGFYSNQPQHF
j_gene: TRBJ2-2; abundance: NA; v_gene: TRBV7-8; d_gene: NA; CDR3nt: TGTGCCAGCAGCTTAACAACCGGGGAGCTGTTTTTT; CDR3aa: CASSLTTGELFF
j_gene: TRBJ1-2; abundance: NA; v_gene: TRBV7-2; d_gene: NA; CDR3nt: TGTGCCAGCAGCCCCTTCACGAAGCTAAATTATGGCTACACCTTC; CDR3aa: CASSPFTKLNYGYTF
j_gene: TRBJ2-3; abundance: NA; v_gene: TRBV9; d_gene: TRBD2; CDR3nt: TGTGCCAGCAGCCCCGGCTCTAGCGGGGGGTGGGATACGCAGTATTTT; CDR3aa: CASSPGSSGGWDTQYF
j_gene: TRBJ2-2; abundance: NA; v_gene: TRBV28; d_gene: NA; CDR3nt: TGTGCCAGCAGTTTAGCGACCGGGGAGCTGTTTTTT; CDR3aa: CASSLATGELFF
j_gene: TRBJ1-2; abundance: NA; v_gene: TRBV15; d_gene: NA; CDR3nt: TGTGCCACCCAGGGGTTTAGAGATGGCTACACCTTC; CDR3aa: CATQGFRDGYTF
j_gene: TRBJ1-3; abundance: NA; v_gene: TRBV9; d_gene: NA; CDR3nt: TGTGCCAGCAGCGAGGGGGGTCTCTCTGGAAACACCATATATTTT; CDR3aa: CASSEGGLSGNTIYF
j_gene: TRBJ2-2; abundance: NA; v_gene: TRBV6-6; d_gene: TRBD1; CDR3nt: TGTGCCAGCAGTTGGGGACAGGGGGAGTCCACCGGGGAGCTGTTTTTT; CDR3aa: CASSWGQGESTGELFF
j_gene: TRBJ1-6; abundance: once; v_gene: TRBV30; d_gene: NA; CDR3nt: TGTGCCTGGAGTACTCTTCAAGGAACTAATTCACCCCTCCACTTT; CDR3aa: CAWSTLQGTNSPLHF
j_gene: TRBJ1-3; abundance: NA; v_gene: TRBV6-5; d_gene: TRBD1; CDR3nt: TGTGCCAGCAGCGATCCAGGGGGCTCTGGAAACACCATATATTTT; CDR3aa: CASSDPGGSGNTIYF
j_gene: TRBJ2-2; abundance: NA; v_gene: TRBV3-1/TRBV3-2; d_gene: TRBD2; CDR3nt: TGTGCCAGCAGCTATTTACGTCTTCCTAGCGGGGGACAGAACACCGGGGAGCTGTTTTTT; CDR3aa: CASSYLRLPSGGQNTGELFF
j_gene: TRBJ2-1; abundance: NA; v_gene: TRBV30; d_gene: TRBD1; CDR3nt: TGTGCCTGGAGTGTACGGACAGGGGGGTACCCAGGGGATGAGCAGTTCTTC; CDR3aa: CAWSVRTGGYPGDEQFF
j_gene: TRBJ1-2; abundance: NA; v_gene: TRBV10-3; d_gene: TRBD1; CDR3nt: TGTGCCATCAGTGAGTCGCCCTGGACAGGAGCTAACTATGGCTACACCTTC; CDR3aa: CAISESPWTGANYGYTF
j_gene: TRBJ2-1; abundance: NA; v_gene: TRBV19; d_gene: TRBD2; CDR3nt: TGTGCCAGTACAAGCGGGGGCCGCTCCTACAATGAGCAGTTCTTC; CDR3aa: CASTSGGRSYNEQFF
j_gene: TRBJ2-1; abundance: NA; v_gene: TRBV7-9; d_gene: TRBD1; CDR3nt: TGTGCCATTCCGGGACAGGGCTCCTACAATGAGCAGTTCTTC; CDR3aa: CAIPGQGSYNEQFF
j_gene: TRBJ2-1; abundance: NA; v_gene: TRBV3-1/TRBV3-2; d_gene: NA; CDR3nt: TGTGCCAGCAGCCACGTAGGGGGATCCTACAATGAGCAGTTCTTC; CDR3aa: CASSHVGGSYNEQFF
j_gene: TRBJ2-4; abundance: NA; v_gene: TRBV19; d_gene: TRBD1; CDR3nt: TGTGCCAGTAGTCCCCGCCGGGACAGCCAAAACATTCAGTACTTC; CDR3aa: CASSPRRDSQNIQYF
j_gene: TRBJ2-5; abundance: NA; v_gene: TRBV2; d_gene: NA; CDR3nt: TGTGCCAGCAGTGCAGAAACCAGGACAAGGGAGACCCAGTACTTC; CDR3aa: CASSAETRTRETQYF
j_gene: TRBJ1-1; abundance: NA; v_gene: TRBV24-1; d_gene: TRBD1; CDR3nt: TGTGCCACCAGTAGTGGGACAGGTACTTTCTTT; CDR3aa: CATSSGTGTFF
j_gene: TRBJ2-1; abundance: NA; v_gene: TRBV13; d_gene: NA; CDR3nt: TGTGCCAGCAGCTTAGCCGACAGAAACTACAATGAGCAGTTCTTC; CDR3aa: CASSLADRNYNEQFF
j_gene: TRBJ1-5; abundance: few; v_gene: TRBV6-1; d_gene: NA; CDR3nt: TGTGCCAGCAGCGAAGGGGCAGGTGGTAATCAGCCCCAGCATTTT; CDR3aa: CASSEGAGGNQPQHF
j_gene: TRBJ1-2; abundance: NA; v_gene: TRBV5-1; d_gene: TRBD1; CDR3nt: TGCGCCAGCAGCTTGGCCCCCGGACAGGGCGCTCGCTATGGCTACACCTTC; CDR3aa: CASSLAPGQGARYGYTF
j_gene: TRBJ1-6; abundance: NA; v_gene: TRBV6-5; d_gene: NA; CDR3nt: TGTGCCAGCAGTTACTCGGGAGGGCTGAGGTCACCCCTCCACTTT; CDR3aa: CASSYSGGLRSPLHF
j_gene: TRBJ1-2; abundance: NA; v_gene: TRBV20-1; d_gene: NA; CDR3nt: TGCAGTGCTATGACAGAGTATGGCTACACCTTC; CDR3aa: CSAMTEYGYTF
j_gene: TRBJ2-1; abundance: once; v_gene: TRBV6-6; d_gene: NA; CDR3nt: TGTGCCAGCAGTGCTTGGACGCGGTACAATGAGCAGTTCTTC; CDR3aa: CASSAWTRYNEQFF
j_gene: TRBJ2-5; abundance: NA; v_gene: TRBV6-5; d_gene: NA; CDR3nt: TGTGCCAGCACTCCAGGGATAGAGGAGACCCAGTACTTC; CDR3aa: CASTPGIEETQYF
j_gene: TRBJ1-1; abundance: NA; v_gene: TRBV6-5; d_gene: NA; CDR3nt: TGTGCCAGCAGAAACCACGAAAACACTGAAGCTTTCTTT; CDR3aa: CASRNHENTEAFF
j_gene: TRBJ2-1; abundance: once; v_gene: TRBV29-1; d_gene: TRBD2; CDR3nt: TGCAGCGTACTAGTGGGGGGGTACAATGAGCAGTTCTTC; CDR3aa: CSVLVGGYNEQFF
j_gene: TRBJ2-2; abundance: NA; v_gene: TRBV19; d_gene: NA; CDR3nt: TGTGCCAGTAGTATAGGCCCCGGGGAGCTGTTTTTT; CDR3aa: CASSIGPGELFF
j_gene: TRBJ1-3; abundance: NA; v_gene: TRBV7-8; d_gene: NA; CDR3nt: TGTGCCAGCAGCTTATCCCGCTCTGGAAACACCATATATTTT; CDR3aa: CASSLSRSGNTIYF
j_gene: TRBJ2-1; abundance: NA; v_gene: TRBV10-2; d_gene: NA; CDR3nt: TGCGCCAGCAGTGAGCGGGGGAGCTCCTACAATGAGCAGTTCTTC; CDR3aa: CASSERGSSYNEQFF
j_gene: TRBJ1-4; abundance: NA; v_gene: TRBV10-3; d_gene: TRBD1; CDR3nt: TGTGCCATCAGTGAGGGGGGGACAGTTAATGAAAAACTGTTTTTT; CDR3aa: CAISEGGTVNEKLFF
j_gene: TRBJ1-2; abundance: NA; v_gene: TRBV7-2; d_gene: NA; CDR3nt: TGTGCCAGTTTAAACTATGGCTACACCTTC; CDR3aa: CASLNYGYTF
j_gene: TRBJ2-5; abundance: NA; v_gene: TRBV15; d_gene: NA; CDR3nt: TGTGCCACCAGCAGAGACAACAGGGGAGGAGGGACCCAGTACTTC; CDR3aa: CATSRDNRGGGTQYF
j_gene: TRBJ1-6; abundance: NA; v_gene: TRBV10-1; d_gene: TRBD1; CDR3nt: TGCGCCAGCAGTGAGGGACAGGGGGCGAATTCACCCCTCCACTTT; CDR3aa: CASSEGQGANSPLHF
j_gene: TRBJ2-3; abundance: NA; v_gene: TRBV27; d_gene: NA; CDR3nt: TGTGCCAGCAGTTTATCCCTCGCAACCCACAGATGGCAGACTAGCACAGATACGCAGTATTTT; CDR3aa: CASSLSLATHRWQTSTDTQYF